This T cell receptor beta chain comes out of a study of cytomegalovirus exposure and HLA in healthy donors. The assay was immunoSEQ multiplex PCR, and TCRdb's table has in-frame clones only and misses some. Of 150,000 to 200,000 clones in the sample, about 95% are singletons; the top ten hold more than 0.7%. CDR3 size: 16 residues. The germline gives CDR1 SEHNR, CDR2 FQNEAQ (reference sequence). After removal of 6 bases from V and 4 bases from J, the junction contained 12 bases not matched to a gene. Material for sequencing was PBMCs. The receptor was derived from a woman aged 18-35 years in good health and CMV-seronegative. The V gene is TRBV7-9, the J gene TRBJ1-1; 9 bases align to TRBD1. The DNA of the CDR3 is TGTGCCAGCAGTCCGACAGGGGGACCTCTTTCCACTGAAGCTTTCTTT. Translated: CASSPTGGPLSTEAFF.